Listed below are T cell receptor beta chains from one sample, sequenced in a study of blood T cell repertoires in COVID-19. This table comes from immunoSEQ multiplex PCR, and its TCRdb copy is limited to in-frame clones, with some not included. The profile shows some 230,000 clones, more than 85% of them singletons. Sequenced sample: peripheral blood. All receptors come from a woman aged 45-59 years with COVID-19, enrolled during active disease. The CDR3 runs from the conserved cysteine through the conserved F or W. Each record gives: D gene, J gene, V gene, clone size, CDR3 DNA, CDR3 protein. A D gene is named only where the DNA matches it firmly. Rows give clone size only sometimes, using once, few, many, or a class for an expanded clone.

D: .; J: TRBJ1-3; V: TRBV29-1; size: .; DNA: TGCAGCGTTGAAATCCCTGTGCGGGGAAACACCATATATTTT; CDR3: CSVEIPVRGNTIYF
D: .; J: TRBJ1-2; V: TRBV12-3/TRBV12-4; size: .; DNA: TGTGCCAGCAGTCCTCAGGTGATCGGTGGCTACACCTTC; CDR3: CASSPQVIGGYTF
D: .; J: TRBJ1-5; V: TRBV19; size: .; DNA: TGTGCCAGCGGACAGAGCAATCAGCCCCAGCATTTT; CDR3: CASGQSNQPQHF
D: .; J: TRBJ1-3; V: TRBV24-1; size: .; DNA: TGTGCCACCAGTGATTCCAGAGTAGGGGGGGACTCCTCTGGAAACACCATATATTTT; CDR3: CATSDSRVGGDSSGNTIYF
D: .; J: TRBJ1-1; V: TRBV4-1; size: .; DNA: TGCGCCAGCAGCCAAGAGGGGATGAAGGGGACTGAAGCTTTCTTT; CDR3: CASSQEGMKGTEAFF
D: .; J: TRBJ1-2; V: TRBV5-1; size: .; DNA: TGCGCCAGCAGCTTTCATCCCTCGACTGGCCCTTCTAACTATGGCTACACCTTC; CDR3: CASSFHPSTGPSNYGYTF
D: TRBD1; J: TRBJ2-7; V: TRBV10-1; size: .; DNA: TGCGCCAGCAGTGAGTCGATATCTCCGGGACAGGGGCGGACTAACTACGAGCAGTACTTC; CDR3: CASSESISPGQGRTNYEQYF
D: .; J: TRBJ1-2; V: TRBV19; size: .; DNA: TGTGCCGCCGATGGTGGCCCGGGGGACTATGGCTACACCTTC; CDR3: CAADGGPGDYGYTF
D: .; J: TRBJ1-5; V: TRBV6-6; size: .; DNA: TGTGCCAGCATTCTCGGCCCGGGGGATCAGCCCCAGCATTTT; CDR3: CASILGPGDQPQHF
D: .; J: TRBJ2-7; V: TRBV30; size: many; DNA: TGTGCCTGGAGTCGAGGGGGGGCGACCTACGAGCAGTACTTC; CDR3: CAWSRGGATYEQYF
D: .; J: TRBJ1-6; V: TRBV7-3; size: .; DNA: TGTGCCAGCAGCACCATGGCGGGAGATTCACCCCTCCACTTT; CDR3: CASSTMAGDSPLHF